This is a list of T cell receptor beta chains from one sample in a study of OX40 agonist ivuxolimab in advanced cancers. Here immunoSEQ multiplex PCR was the method, and the copy in TCRdb shows in-frame clones only, minus some. In the table there are 85,000 to 120,000 clones, 90% of which are singletons. This sample comprised CD4+ or CD8+ T cells sorted from blood, obtained in a trial of the OX40 agonist ivuxolimab. The receptor set was obtained from an adult with an advanced solid tumor such as melanoma, head and neck, liver or kidney cancer. Each CDR3 is given with its conserved first and last residue. The D gene is left open where the match is weak. Rows may omit the clone size; those that give it use once, few, many or a size class.

abundance	d_gene	v_gene	j_gene	CDR3nt	CDR3aa
-	-	TRBV2	TRBJ1-4	TGTGCCAGCAGTTTACAGGCCTTGGCTAATGAAAAACTGTTTTTT	CASSLQALANEKLFF
-	-	TRBV6-5	TRBJ1-5	TGTGCCAGCAGTTACTCAAGCAATCAGCCCCAGCATTTT	CASSYSSNQPQHF
-	TRBD1	TRBV5-6	TRBJ2-7	TGTGCCAGCAGCACCCTCAGGGACAGCAACTCCTACGAGCAGTACTTC	CASSTLRDSNSYEQYF
-	TRBD2	TRBV19	TRBJ2-3	TGTGCCAGTACCCCGGGACTAGCGGGGTACACAGATACGCAGTATTTT	CASTPGLAGYTDTQYF
-	-	TRBV11-3	TRBJ2-2	TGTGCCAGCAGCCTCCTAGGGGACTCGACCGGGGAGCTGTTTTTT	CASSLLGDSTGELFF
few	-	TRBV2	TRBJ2-7	TGTGCCAGCAGTTCCTACGAGCAGTACTTC	CASSSYEQYF
-	-	TRBV4-3	TRBJ1-2	TGCGCCAGCAGCCAAGCGCAGGATAACGGGCGGCCTGGCTACACCTTC	CASSQAQDNGRPGYTF
-	TRBD1	TRBV7-9	TRBJ2-1	TGTGCCAGCAGCGACGGTAGGGGGCAGAATGAGCAGTTCTTC	CASSDGRGQNEQFF
-	-	TRBV4-1	TRBJ1-5	TGCGCCAGCAGCCAAGATGTCAGGCGACAGCCCCAGCATTTT	CASSQDVRRQPQHF
-	-	TRBV4-1	TRBJ2-7	TGCGCCAGCAGCCAAGATACCCGACAGGCAAAATACGAGCAGTACTTC	CASSQDTRQAKYEQYF
-	TRBD1	TRBV10-1	TRBJ1-5	TGCGCCAGCAGTGAGTCGTCGGGACAGGGGGAGCCCCAGCATTTT	CASSESSGQGEPQHF
-	-	TRBV18	TRBJ1-1	TGTGCCAGCTCACAGGGGGGGAACACTGAAGCTTTCTTT	CASSQGGNTEAFF
once	-	TRBV30	TRBJ1-5	TGTGCCTGGAGTCGAGGACCCAATCAGCCCCAGCATTTT	CAWSRGPNQPQHF
-	TRBD2	TRBV7-2	TRBJ2-5	TGTGCCAGCAGCATGGGACTAGCGGGGGCACAGGGAGAGACCCAGTACTTC	CASSMGLAGAQGETQYF
once	TRBD1	TRBV5-1	TRBJ1-2	TGCGCCAGCAGCATGACAGGGATGGGCTATGGCTACACCTTC	CASSMTGMGYGYTF
-	TRBD1	TRBV6-5	TRBJ1-2	TGTGCCAGCAGTTTTGACAGGGCCATTGGCTACACCTTC	CASSFDRAIGYTF
-	-	TRBV11-2	TRBJ2-1	TGTGCCAGCACCAGAACTCTCCGGGACATCGAAGAGCAGTTCTTC	CASTRTLRDIEEQFF
-	TRBD1	TRBV5-8	TRBJ2-2	TGTGCCAGCAGCTGGACAGGGGCCGGGGAGCTGTTTTTT	CASSWTGAGELFF
once	-	TRBV7-9	TRBJ2-5	TGTGCCAGCAGCTTCTCGCGGGGAGTAAGGGAGACCCAGTACTTC	CASSFSRGVRETQYF
-	-	TRBV28	TRBJ2-3	TGTGCCAGCAGTTCCCAGGGCGCAGATACGCAGTATTTT	CASSSQGADTQYF
-	-	TRBV7-6	TRBJ1-5	TGTGCCAGCAGCTTGTACGGGGCCAATCAGCCCCAGCATTTT	CASSLYGANQPQHF
-	-	TRBV5-1	TRBJ2-5	TGCGCCAGCAGCTTGATAGGGGCTAGAGAGACCCAGTACTTC	CASSLIGARETQYF
-	-	TRBV6-5	TRBJ1-2	TGTGCCAGCAGTGTCCCGGGCCCGTACTATGGCTACACCTTC	CASSVPGPYYGYTF
-	TRBD1	TRBV18	TRBJ2-6	TGTGCCAGCTCACTCACGGGACAGACCCTCTCTGGGGCCAACGTCCTGACTTTC	CASSLTGQTLSGANVLTF
-	TRBD2	TRBV27	TRBJ2-1	TGTGCCAGCAGTTTGCGGCTAGCGGTTAACTCCTACAATGAGCAGTTCTTC	CASSLRLAVNSYNEQFF
-	-	TRBV12-5	TRBJ2-3	TGTGCTAGTGGCCTTGGACAGCCGTATGATACGCAGTATTTT	CASGLGQPYDTQYF
-	TRBD2	TRBV19	TRBJ2-3	TGTGCCAGTAGTATGCGGCGGGGGGCCTCGGGGGACACAGATACGCAGTATTTT	CASSMRRGASGDTDTQYF
-	-	TRBV7-9	TRBJ2-1	TGTGCCAGCAGCTTAGCCCGGACGCGCTGGTACAATGAGCAGTTCTTC	CASSLARTRWYNEQFF
-	-	TRBV7-9	TRBJ1-5	TGTGCCAGCAGCGGTTTGGAGGAGCCCCAGCATTTT	CASSGLEEPQHF
-	TRBD1	TRBV5-4	TRBJ2-7	TGTGCCATCGGCGTGGCAGGGGGTCACGAGCAGTACTTC	CAIGVAGGHEQYF
-	-	TRBV6-1	TRBJ1-6	TGTGCCAGCAGTGAAGCGCGGGGGCGAAGACCCCTCCACTTT	CASSEARGRRPLHF
once	TRBD1	TRBV29-1	TRBJ2-6	TGCAGCGTTGATGCCAGGGGGTCTGGGGCCAACGTCCTGACTTTC	CSVDARGSGANVLTF
-	-	TRBV7-2	TRBJ2-1	TGTGCCAGCGCCAGGGGTCAGGCCTACAATGAGCAGTTCTTC	CASARGQAYNEQFF
-	-	TRBV9	TRBJ2-3	TGTGCCAGCAGCCTGCAATTAGGAGATACGCAGTATTTT	CASSLQLGDTQYF
-	-	TRBV11-2	TRBJ2-1	TGTGCCAGCAGCTTAGGGGGCAGCATATACAATGAGCAGTTCTTC	CASSLGGSIYNEQFF
once	-	TRBV20-1	TRBJ2-5	TGCAGTGCTAGACCTCCGGGCTCCCAGTACTTC	CSARPPGSQYF
-	-	TRBV7-2	TRBJ2-5	TGTGCCGCCGCCCCAGGGTGGCAAGAGACCCAGTACTTC	CAAAPGWQETQYF